A single sample gave rise to the 26 T cell receptor beta chains below, sequenced in a study of Tregs in tolerant kidney transplant recipients. Measured with immunoSEQ multiplex PCR; TCRdb has only the in-frame clones, and not every one. The data contain about 87,000 clones, over 85% of them singletons. The sequencing here drew on CD4+ T cells from blood, taken before the transplant. These TCRs come from a human donor who received a combined kidney and bone marrow transplant.

J is TRBJ2-7 and V is TRBV2, with TRBD1 matching over 9 bases. The junction had 4 bases not matched to a gene; V was cut back by 6 bases and J by 7 bases. Germline CDR1 and CDR2: SNHLY and FYNNEI. The CDR3 is 12 amino acids. CDR3 in amino acids: CASRDRGQEQYF. DNA of the CDR3: TGTGCCAGCAGGGACAGGGGACAGGAGCAGTACTTC.

This chain uses TRBV7-9 with TRBJ2-2, with 9 bases identical to TRBD2. J was trimmed by 6 bases and V by 2 bases; bases with no gene match: 4. The length of the CDR3 is 15 residues. Germline CDR1 is SEHNR and CDR2 is FQNEAQ (reference sequence). Written as DNA, the CDR3 is TGTGCCAGCAGCTTATATAGCGGGAGCTCCGGGGAGCTGTTTTTT. This translates into CASSLYSGSSGELFF.

The CDR3 DNA reads as TGCGCCAGCAGCCAAGTCGTTATTAGGGGCTATGGCTACACCTTC. Protein sequence: CASSQVVIRGYGYTF. The V gene is TRBV4-3, the J gene TRBJ1-2; a possible D gene is TRBD1 (5 bases). Germline V gene sequence: CDR1 LGHNA, CDR2 YSLEER. V was pared by 1 base and J by 4 bases, with 13 bases between. This CDR3 spans 15 amino acids.

This chain connects TRBV19 to TRBJ2-3, with a possible D match to TRBD1 (6 bases). The germline V gene encodes CDR1 LNHDA and CDR2 SQIVND (reference sequence). CDR3 length: 14 amino acids. V gave up 7 bases and J gave up 2 bases, with 13 bases separating them. The CDR3 DNA reads as TGTGCCAGTAAGGCCAGGGGCCACACAGATACGCAGTATTTT. Translated: CASKARGHTDTQYF.

The genes are TRBV11-2 and TRBJ1-2, with 7 bases identical to TRBD1. Trimming cost V 8 bases and J 0 bases; bases outside gene matches: 15. The CDR3 spans 17 residues. Germline V gene lookup returns CDR1 SGHAT and CDR2 FQNNGV. The CDR3 region is CASRKLKDRHTNYGYTF. The CDR3 DNA is TGTGCCAGCCGAAAACTAAAGGACAGGCACACTAACTATGGCTACACCTTC.

The chain combines TRBV18 with TRBJ2-1, with TRBD2 matching 11 bases. The J segment lost 5 bases and the V segment lost 3 bases, leaving 3 bases of the junction unmatched. This CDR3 region has 15 residues. Germline CDR1 and CDR2: KGHSH and LQKENI. CDR3 DNA sequence: TGTGCCAGCTCACCGTTGACTAGCGGGAACAATGAGCAGTTCTTC. Encoded protein: CASSPLTSGNNEQFF. Looking up the rest from reference TRBV18 and TRBJ2-1 gives the full variable domain: NAGVMQNPRHLVRRRGQEARLRCSPMKGHSHVYWYRQLPEEGLKFMVYLQKENIIDESGMPKERFSAEFPKEGPSILRIQQVVRGDSAAYFCASSPLTSGNNEQFFGPGTRLTVL.

The CDR3 region is CASSEKGQRRYEQYF. For the CDR3, the DNA is TGTGCCAGCAGTGAAAAGGGACAACGGCGCTACGAGCAGTACTTC. The V and J genes are TRBV2 and TRBJ2-7, with TRBD1 as a possible D gene (6 bases). The CDR3 totals 15 residues. The V gene lost 2 bases and the J gene lost 3 bases, with 14 bases spanning the gap. Germline CDR1 is SNHLY and CDR2 is FYNNEI.

The chain couples TRBV7-2 to TRBJ2-7, with 8 bases matching TRBD2. Germline V gene sequence: CDR1 SGHTA, CDR2 FQGNSA. Unmatched junction bases numbered 8, after V lost 3 bases and J lost 4 bases. The CDR3 runs to 15 residues. The CDR3 DNA sequence: TGTGCCAGCAGCTTGAATAGCGGGATTCAATACGAGCAGTACTTC. It specifies CASSLNSGIQYEQYF.

The chain uses TRBV7-9 and TRBJ2-2; TRBD2 aligns across 10 bases. CDR3 length: 15 amino acids. With 5 bases clipped from V and 6 bases from J, the junction kept 6 bases outside the gene matches. CDR1 and CDR2 (germline): SEHNR, FQNEAQ (reference sequence). CDR3 DNA: TGTGCCAGCAGCCGGAGCGGGGGGGCGGCCGGGGAGCTGTTTTTT. Encoded protein: CASSRSGGAAGELFF.

J is TRBJ1-1 and V is TRBV5-4; 10 bases map to TRBD1. After removal of 4 bases from V and 4 bases from J, the junction contained 7 bases not matched to a gene. This CDR3 has 15 residues. Germline CDR1 SGHNT, CDR2 YYREEE (reference sequence). CDR3 residues: CASSPMDRGGTEAFF. The CDR3 bases are TGTGCCAGCAGCCCCATGGACAGGGGGGGCACTGAAGCTTTCTTT.

The chain carries TRBV6-5 and TRBJ1-5; TRBD1 is a possible D gene (5 bases). The V end was cut by 0 bases, the J end by 1 base, with 10 bases between. The CDR3 covers 16 residues. Germline V gene lookup returns CDR1 MNHEY and CDR2 SVGAGI. The CDR3 here is CASSYSRQSSNQPQHF. The CDR3 coding sequence is TGTGCCAGCAGTTACTCACGACAGTCAAGCAATCAGCCCCAGCATTTT.

This clone has just a few counts. The chain uses TRBV10-3 and TRBJ1-3; tentative D call: TRBD1 (5 bases). The CDR3 is 13 amino acids. Trimming pared 11 bases from V and 0 bases from J, leaving 11 bases between. Germline loops: CDR1 ENHRY, CDR2 SYGVKD. Written as DNA, the CDR3 is TGTGCCGCGGGACCGAACTCTGGAAACACCATATATTTT. Protein product: CAAGPNSGNTIYF.

The V and J genes are TRBV4-1 and TRBJ2-5; TRBD1 might be the D (6 bases). This CDR3 has 16 amino acids. Trimming removed 0 bases at V and 6 bases at J, with 17 bases between. Germline CDR1 reads MGHRA; CDR2 reads YSYEKL. The CDR3 spells CASSQERGTFLQTQYF. The CDR3 region has the DNA TGCGCCAGCAGCCAAGAAAGGGGGACCTTCTTACAGACCCAGTACTTC.

This clone was recorded once. The chain joins TRBV7-8 to TRBJ2-2; possibly TRBD2 for D (6 bases). Germline CDR1 is SGHVS and CDR2 is FQNEAQ. V shed 5 bases and J shed 3 bases, with 10 bases lying between them. The CDR3 is made up of 14 amino acids. In nucleotides, the CDR3 is TGTGCCAGCAGCCCTCGGAGGGACACCGGGGAGCTGTTTTTT. The encoded protein is CASSPRRDTGELFF. The variable domain in full, completed from reference TRBV7-8 and TRBJ2-2, reads GAGVSQSPRYKVAKRGQDVALRCDPISGHVSLFWYQQALGQGPEFLTYFQNEAQLDKSGLPSDRFFAERPEGSVSTLKIQRTQQEDSAVYLCASSPRRDTGELFFGEGSRLTVL.

The chain carries TRBV6-4 and TRBJ2-7, with unresolved D. The germline gives CDR1 MRHNA, CDR2 SNTAGT. This CDR3 has 15 amino acids. V dropped 2 bases and J dropped 2 bases, with 13 bases sitting between them. In DNA, the CDR3 is TGTGCCAGCAGTGACGGCCCAGTCCTGGCCTACGAGCAGTACTTC. It yields the protein CASSDGPVLAYEQYF.

This clone was seen just once. The chain couples TRBV11-2 to TRBJ2-3; 8 bases map to TRBD2. The germline gives CDR1 SGHAT, CDR2 FQNNGV. V shed 1 base, J shed 1 base, and the junction held 7 bases outside the gene matches. This CDR3 has 17 residues. As DNA, the CDR3 is TGTGCCAGCAGCTTAGGCAGCGGGAGAGGCCGCACAGATACGCAGTATTTT. This encodes CASSLGSGRGRTDTQYF.

The chain joins TRBV18 to TRBJ2-2; tentatively, D is TRBD2 (6 bases). Germline-derived CDR1 and CDR2 are KGHSH and LQKENI. This CDR3 has 18 residues. V gave up 2 bases and J gave up 2 bases, with 18 bases separating them. CDR3 in DNA: TGTGCCAGCTCACCAAAGTTCCACGGGAGTTTTAACACCGGGGAGCTGTTTTTT. Protein: CASSPKFHGSFNTGELFF.

The V gene is TRBV7-2, the J gene TRBJ2-3; 10 bases line up with TRBD2. This CDR3 region has 15 residues. The V segment lost 1 base and the J segment 6 bases; nucleotides outside the gene matches: 4. Germline CDR1 and CDR2: SGHTA and FQGNSA. The CDR3 bases are TGTGCCAGCAGCTTAGAGCGGGGGGGCCAGGATACGCAGTATTTT. Protein: CASSLERGGQDTQYF.

The chain combines TRBV5-1 with TRBJ2-3, with 11 positions matching TRBD2. Germline V gene sequence: CDR1 SGHRS, CDR2 YFSETQ. The junction had 7 bases not matched to a gene; V was cut back by 1 base and J by 0 bases. The CDR3 contains 18 residues. CDR3 residues: CASSLRVAGGTSTDTQYF. The CDR3 nucleotides read TGCGCCAGCAGCTTGAGAGTAGCGGGAGGGACTAGCACAGATACGCAGTATTTT.

This clone came up once. This rearrangement joins TRBV14 to TRBJ2-5; possible D gene TRBD1, 6 bases. The J call may be faulty, since TRBJ2-7 better matches the DNA end. The CDR3 extends over 14 amino acids. The germline gives CDR1 SGHDN, CDR2 FVKESK. DNA of the CDR3: TGTGCCAGCAGCCGGCACAGGGATGTCTACGAGCAGTACTTC. This encodes CASSRHRDVYEQYF.

The chain recombines TRBV4-1 with TRBJ2-1, with D unresolved. The germline V gene has CDR1 MGHRA and CDR2 YSYEKL. The CDR3 runs to 11 residues. V gave up 1 base and J gave up 8 bases, with 3 bases separating them. The CDR3 nucleotides read TGCGCCAGCAGCCAAGCTTATGAGCAGTTCTTC. Protein: CASSQAYEQFF.

This chain connects TRBV6-5 to TRBJ1-6; 7 positions agree with TRBD1. The CDR3 totals 12 residues. Germline V gene sequence: CDR1 MNHEY, CDR2 SVGAGI. Trimming took 4 bases from V and 13 from J; bases not matched to a gene: 4. Here the CDR3 reads CASSLQGFPLHF. Written as DNA, the CDR3 is TGTGCCAGCAGTTTACAGGGGTTCCCCCTCCACTTT.

The chain uses TRBV4-2 and TRBJ1-5; D uncertain. The germline V and J ends were trimmed by 0 bases and 4 bases, with 7 bases remaining between them. The CDR3 is made up of 14 amino acids. In germline, CDR1 is LGHNA, CDR2 YNFKEQ. The CDR3 loop reads CASSQDRENQPQHF. CDR3 sequence (DNA): TGTGCCAGCAGCCAAGATAGAGAAAATCAGCCCCAGCATTTT.

V usage is TRBV19 and J usage is TRBJ1-2; TRBD1 agrees at 12 bases. Germline V gene data show CDR1 as LNHDA and CDR2 as SQIVND (reference sequence). The CDR3 has 15 residues. J lost 3 bases, V lost 4 bases, and 3 bases had no gene match. The CDR3 nucleotides are TGTGCCAGTAGTACCGGGACAGGGGGCCACTATGGCTACACCTTC. Encoded protein: CASSTGTGGHYGYTF.

V is TRBV7-9 and J is TRBJ1-3; possibly TRBD1 for D (6 bases). Germline V gives CDR1 SEHNR, CDR2 FQNEAQ (reference sequence). The length of the CDR3 is 17 residues. Trimming removed 4 bases at V and 7 bases at J, with 23 bases between. The CDR3 DNA follows: TGTGCCAGCAGCTACACGAGCTGGGGGCAAGTAAGGAACACCATATATTTT. This sequence encodes CASSYTSWGQVRNTIYF.

The genes are TRBV28 and TRBJ1-5; 8 bases map to TRBD1. V trimming: 6 bases; J trimming: 7 bases; junction bases outside the gene matches: 11. Germline V gives CDR1 MDHEN, CDR2 SYDVKM. This CDR3 region has 15 residues. This chain's CDR3 is CASRKPGTGEQPQHF. CDR3 nucleotides: TGTGCCAGCAGAAAACCAGGGACAGGAGAACAGCCCCAGCATTTT.